The T cell receptor beta chain under discussion was sequenced for a study of cytomegalovirus exposure and HLA in healthy donors. PCR used 60 Vbeta primers and 13 Jbeta primers. Generated by immunoSEQ multiplex PCR, the TCRdb table keeps only in-frame clones and is missing some. The sample contains approximately 44,000 clones, around two thirds of which appear only once. V shed 5 bases and J 7 bases; nucleotides not matched to a gene: 10. The CDR3 contains 17 residues. Germline CDR1 reads MDHEN; CDR2 reads SYDVKM. Whole-study results and caveats: Accurate prediction of most subjects' HLA-A and HLA-B alleles from TCR beta sequences was reported.

For this clone: The antigen is not known.

The TCR was taken from a human donor in good health. This chain joins TRBV28 and TRBJ2-1, with 14 bases matching TRBD2. The source material was PBMCs. The CDR3 sequence: CASSTGTSGGAWNEQFF. CDR3 in DNA: TGTGCCAGCAGTACCGGGACTAGCGGGGGAGCGTGGAATGAGCAGTTCTTC.